Listed here are 27 T cell receptor beta chains from one sample, sequenced in a study of robustness of blood B and T cell sequencing. The cDNA carried a universal priming site added by a 5' template-switch oligo. The template-switch oligo carried a 12-nucleotide random UMI tagging each cDNA molecule. Each CDR3 protein gets one entry after TCRdb re-called the PCR reads with MiXCR. Among over 3,000 distinct CDR3 sequences listed, less than 65% were seen once. Instead of genomic DNA, mRNA was used to measure TCR beta repertoires. Sequencing was performed on peripheral blood. These receptors all stem from a human donor in good health.

In nucleotides, the CDR3 is TGTGCCACCAGCAGTTGGGACAGGAGGACCCAAGAGACCCAGTACTTC. It specifies CATSSWDRRTQETQYF. The chain has TRBV15 and TRBJ2-5, with 8 bases fitting TRBD1. The CDR3 has 16 amino acids. Germline CDR1 LNHNV, CDR2 YYDKDF (reference sequence). Trimming removed 3 bases from V and 1 base from J; junction bases left unmatched: 7.

The rearrangement links TRBV30 to TRBJ2-7; D is unclear. Germline V gene lookup returns CDR1 GTSNPN and CDR2 SVGIG (reference sequence). This CDR3 contains 14 residues. Trimming removed 0 bases at V and 6 bases at J, with 15 bases between. Here the CDR3 reads CAWSVPGSLSEQYF. Here the CDR3 DNA reads TGTGCCTGGAGTGTACCAGGTTCCCTGAGCGAGCAGTACTTC.

The chain couples TRBV12-3 or TRBV12-4 to TRBJ2-5; D possibly uses TRBD1 or TRBD2 (5 bases each). The CDR3 has 14 amino acids. The V and J ends lost 4 bases and 7 bases respectively, with 16 bases between them. Here the CDR3 reads CASSSRSSGGTQYF. CDR3 DNA: TGTGCCAGCAGTTCCCGGAGCAGTGGGGGGACCCAGTACTTC.

The chain combines TRBV9 with TRBJ2-7; 8 positions agree with TRBD1. J lost 6 bases, V lost 3 bases, and 5 bases had no gene match. The CDR3 consists of 13 residues. The germline gives CDR1 SGDLS, CDR2 YYNGEE. The CDR3 sequence is CASSGTGLGEQYF. The CDR3 DNA reads TGTGCCAGCAGCGGGACAGGGCTCGGCGAGCAGTACTTC.

J is TRBJ1-2 and V is TRBV11-2, with D possibly being TRBD1 (5 bases). Trimming stripped 7 bases from V and 4 bases from J, with 13 bases between. Germline lookup yields CDR1 SGHAT and CDR2 FQNNGV. The CDR3 is made up of 13 amino acids. The CDR3 nucleotides read TGTGCCAGCACCCTGGGACCGCCCTATGGCTACACCTTC. Residues: CASTLGPPYGYTF.

This clonotype was detected only a few times. The chain links TRBV5-6 to TRBJ1-2, with D perhaps matching TRBD1 (6 bases). V was trimmed by 0 bases and J by 4 bases, leaving 13 bases between them. This CDR3 is built from 15 residues. Germline-derived CDR1 and CDR2 are SGHDT and YYEEEE. CDR3 coding DNA: TGTGCCAGCAGCTTGGTAAGGGGGGACGGCTATGGCTACACCTTC. Translation: CASSLVRGDGYGYTF.

This rearrangement joins TRBV30 to TRBJ1-1, with D perhaps matching TRBD1 (5 bases). V was cut by 0 bases and J by 5 bases, with 19 bases left in between. The CDR3 covers 16 residues. CDR1 is GTSNPN and CDR2 is SVGIG in the germline V gene (reference sequence). The CDR3 sequence is CAWSVDGAGWGTEAFF. CDR3 coding DNA: TGTGCCTGGAGTGTAGACGGGGCCGGGTGGGGGACTGAAGCTTTCTTT.

CDR3 sequence reads: CASSVAGLALDTQYF. The DNA of the CDR3 is TGTGCCAGCAGCGTAGCAGGGCTAGCATTAGATACGCAGTATTTT. The V and J genes are TRBV9 and TRBJ2-3; D might be TRBD1 or TRBD2, each matching 5 bases. The germline V and J ends were trimmed by 0 bases and 5 bases, with 13 bases remaining between them. The CDR3 contains 15 residues. Germline CDR1 is SGDLS and CDR2 is YYNGEE.

DNA for the CDR3: TGTGCCACCACCTGGGGTACGAATTCACCCCTCCACTTT. Translating gives CATTWGTNSPLHF. The chain uses TRBV7-8 and TRBJ1-6; unclear D gene. Germline values: CDR1 SGHVS, CDR2 FQNEAQ. The CDR3 runs 13 residues. The V gene lost 10 bases and the J gene lost 7 bases, with 14 bases spanning the gap.

This clonotype was detected only a few times. The chain carries TRBV6-4 and TRBJ2-1, with TRBD2 matching 8 bases. This CDR3 is built from 16 residues. CDR1 is MRHNA and CDR2 is SNTAGT in the germline V gene. V lost 2 bases to trimming and J lost 3 bases; unmatched junction nucleotides: 6. In DNA, the CDR3 is TGTGCCAGCAGTGACACGGGCGGGGGGATCTACAATGAGCAGTTCTTC. Protein product: CASSDTGGGIYNEQFF.

CDR3 sequence: CATSGFTGGGLNEKLFF. The CDR3 DNA follows: TGTGCCACCAGCGGATTCACAGGGGGCGGTCTGAATGAAAAACTGTTTTTT. The rearrangement links TRBV15 to TRBJ1-4; 9 nucleotides line up with TRBD1. The CDR3 runs 17 residues. With 5 bases clipped from V and 5 bases from J, the junction kept 12 bases outside the gene matches. Germline V gives CDR1 LNHNV, CDR2 YYDKDF (reference sequence).

This chain links TRBV15 with TRBJ1-5; TRBD1 aligns across 11 bases. The V and J ends lost 1 base and 5 bases, in that order; junction bases with no gene match: 1. The germline V gene has CDR1 LNHNV and CDR2 YYDKDF (reference sequence). This CDR3 has 15 residues. CDR3 bases: TGTGCCACCAGCAGAGGGACAGGGGGCGATCAGCCCCAGCATTTT. It translates to CATSRGTGGDQPQHF.

The chain is built from TRBV11-3 and TRBJ2-3, with 9 bases lining up with TRBD1. Germline V CDR1 and CDR2: SGHNT, YENEEA. CDR3 size: 17 residues. Unmatched junction bases numbered 11, after V lost 1 base and J lost 6 bases. The CDR3 is CASSLVLGQGPLDTQYF. In DNA form, the CDR3 reads TGTGCCAGCAGCTTAGTTCTCGGACAGGGGCCTCTGGATACGCAGTATTTT.

CDR3 residues: CASSPGTTNTGELFF. The CDR3 DNA reads as TGCGCCAGCAGCCCCGGGACGACGAACACCGGGGAGCTGTTTTTT. The chain links TRBV5-1 to TRBJ2-2; D is tentatively TRBD1 or TRBD2 (5 bases each). The CDR3 contains 15 residues. From germline, CDR1 is SGHRS and CDR2 YFSETQ. Trimming took 4 bases from V and 0 from J, leaving 10 bases between them.

This clonotype has a single count. This rearrangement joins TRBV10-3 to TRBJ2-1; 8 nucleotides align to TRBD2. CDR3 size: 15 residues. J was trimmed by 5 bases and V by 1 base; bases with no gene match: 4. CDR1 and CDR2 (germline): ENHRY, SYGVKD. CDR3 DNA sequence: TGTGCCATCAGTGAGTTTGGGCGGGGGGACAATGAGCAGTTCTTC. Amino acids: CAISEFGRGDNEQFF.

In this sample, this clonotype turned up a few times. The rearrangement uses TRBV30 and TRBJ1-2, with D possibly TRBD1 on 6 matching bases. Per germline, CDR1 GTSNPN and CDR2 SVGIG (reference sequence). This CDR3 has 13 amino acids. Trimming shortened V by 1 base and J by 5 bases, and 11 bases separated the two germline ends. In DNA, the CDR3 is TGTGCCTGGAGTGACGGACAGTCTTATGGCTACACCTTC. Amino acid sequence: CAWSDGQSYGYTF. The variable domain in full, completed from reference TRBV30 and TRBJ1-2, reads SQTIHQWPATLVQPVGSPLSLECTVEGTSNPNLYWYRQAAGRGLQLLFYSVGIGQISSEVPQNLSASRPQDRQFILSSKKLLLSDSGFYLCAWSDGQSYGYTFGSGTRLTVV.

This clonotype has more than one count but fewer than ten. The gene calls are TRBV7-6 and TRBJ2-3; no clear D. The V end was cut by 5 bases, the J end by 7 bases, with 10 bases between. Per the germline V gene, CDR1 is SGHVS and CDR2 is FNYEAQ. CDR3 length: 12 residues. Here the CDR3 reads CASSMGSYTQYF. The CDR3 nucleotides are TGTGCCAGCAGCATGGGGTCTTATACGCAGTATTTT.

CDR3 sequence reads: CASSLVSGASNEKLFF. The CDR3 region has the DNA TGTGCCAGCAGCTTAGTCTCGGGGGCATCTAATGAAAAACTGTTTTTT. V gene TRBV7-2 combines with J gene TRBJ1-4; D possibly corresponds to TRBD1 (6 bases). V lost 1 base to trimming and J lost 3 bases, with 12 bases between them. CDR1 SGHTA and CDR2 FQGNSA come from the germline V gene. The CDR3 is 16 amino acids.

This chain links TRBV7-6 with TRBJ2-7; no clear D gene. CDR1 SGHVS and CDR2 FNYEAQ come from the germline V gene. This CDR3 has 14 amino acids. V was clipped by 6 bases and J by 2 bases, with 14 bases between them. The CDR3 protein is CASSPVASTYEQYF. CDR3 nucleotide sequence: TGTGCCAGCAGTCCCGTTGCATCCACCTACGAGCAGTACTTC.

V gene TRBV10-3 combines with J gene TRBJ1-1, with unresolved D. CDR3 length: 13 residues. CDR1 is ENHRY and CDR2 is SYGVKD in the germline V gene. V lost 9 bases and J 3 bases, leaving 14 bases between the germline ends. CDR3 bases: TGTGCCATAACCCCCCATGTGGACACTGAAGCTTTCTTT. As protein: CAITPHVDTEAFF.

The chain uses TRBV15 and TRBJ2-5; D assignment may be TRBD1 or TRBD2 (5 bases each). The CDR3 sequence is 14 residues long. Germline CDR1 LNHNV, CDR2 YYDKDF (reference sequence). The V gene lost 5 bases and the J gene lost 4 bases, with 14 bases spanning the gap. The CDR3 DNA reads TGTGCCACCAGCCAGAGGTTGGGACGAGAGACCCAGTACTTC. As protein: CATSQRLGRETQYF.

The genes are TRBV10-3 and TRBJ1-2; 9 nucleotides match TRBD1. CDR1 is ENHRY, CDR2 SYGVKD, per germline. V shed 4 bases, J shed 4 bases, and the junction held 7 bases outside the gene matches. The CDR3 has 15 amino acids. CDR3: CAISVTGGEAYGYTF. CDR3 coding DNA: TGTGCCATCAGTGTTACAGGGGGCGAGGCCTATGGCTACACCTTC.

The V and J genes are TRBV14 and TRBJ2-1; 10 bases match TRBD2. J gave up 8 bases and V 0 bases, and 4 bases lay outside the gene matches. CDR1 is SGHDN, CDR2 FVKESK, per germline. This CDR3 region has 15 residues. This CDR3 reads CASSQEASGGYEQFF. The CDR3 nucleotides read TGTGCCAGCAGCCAAGAGGCTAGCGGGGGTTATGAGCAGTTCTTC. Combining the CDR3 with reference TRBV14 and TRBJ2-1 gives the whole variable domain EAGVTQFPSHSVIEKGQTVTLRCDPISGHDNLYWYRRVMGKEIKFLLHFVKESKQDESGMPNNRFLAERTGGTYSTLKVQPAELEDSGVYFCASSQEASGGYEQFFGPGTRLTVL.

The V and J genes are TRBV11-2 and TRBJ2-3, with D maybe TRBD1 (6 bases). With 6 bases removed from V and 2 bases from J, the gap between germline ends came to 12 bases. Germline loops: CDR1 SGHAT, CDR2 FQNNGV. This CDR3 is built from 14 residues. The CDR3, as DNA: TGTGCCAGCAGTCCAACAGGGAACACAGATACGCAGTATTTT. As protein: CASSPTGNTDTQYF.

The chain employs TRBV5-4 and TRBJ2-1; 7 nucleotides agree with TRBD2. Germline CDR1 reads SGHNT; CDR2 reads YYREEE (reference sequence). The CDR3 is 17 amino acids. J was trimmed by 5 bases and V by 0 bases; bases with no gene match: 11. CDR3 amino acids: CASSLGPSGRRDNEQFF. In nucleotides, the CDR3 is TGTGCCAGCAGCTTGGGGCCTAGCGGCAGGCGGGACAATGAGCAGTTCTTC.

J is TRBJ2-1 and V is TRBV6-5; 9 nucleotides line up with TRBD2. CDR1 is MNHEY and CDR2 is SVGAGI in the germline V gene. Trimming removed 0 bases from V and 10 bases from J; junction bases left unmatched: 10. This CDR3 is built from 16 residues. CDR3 in DNA: TGTGCCAGCAGTTACTCACCCCAGGGACTAGCAAGGGAGCAGTTCTTC. Translation gives CASSYSPQGLAREQFF.

CDR3 sequence reads: CASSTNTGSNQPQHF. For the CDR3, the DNA is TGTGCCAGCAGCACCAATACAGGGAGCAATCAGCCCCAGCATTTT. V is TRBV5-5 and J is TRBJ1-5; tentative D call: TRBD1 (6 bases). Germline lookup yields CDR1 SGHKS and CDR2 YYEKEE (reference sequence). This CDR3 is 15 amino acids long. V was shortened by 4 bases and J by 1 base, with 12 bases between the two germline ends.